This TCR beta chain was identified during a study of cytomegalovirus exposure and HLA in healthy donors. Study-wide findings and caveats: Most TCR sequences were rare, but some public TCRs occurred in many donors. The authors listed approximately 150 TCR beta chains as cytomegalovirus-associated. Confirmation in vitro established that a few CMV-associated chains were specific for CMV antigens.

The donors were part of the validation cohort, which consisted of some 120 subjects and was separate from the first cohort of under 750 subjects. After removal of 7 bases from V and 1 base from J, the junction contained 12 bases not matched to a gene. The CDR3 runs 17 residues. Germline values: CDR1 SGHRS, CDR2 YFSETQ. Turning to this clone: Its specificity is not known.

The data were produced by immunoSEQ multiplex PCR, yet TCRdb's version contains in-frame clones alone and is incomplete. The sample records 150,000 to 200,000 clones, 75% to 90% being singletons. Sequenced: PBMCs. The receptor comes from a man younger than 35 in good health and CMV-seropositive. The gene calls are TRBV5-1 and TRBJ2-2, with 8 bases that match TRBD1. The CDR3 region is CASCPGQVGWNTGELFF. The CDR3 DNA follows: TGCGCCAGCTGCCCGGGACAGGTTGGTTGGAACACCGGGGAGCTGTTTTTT.